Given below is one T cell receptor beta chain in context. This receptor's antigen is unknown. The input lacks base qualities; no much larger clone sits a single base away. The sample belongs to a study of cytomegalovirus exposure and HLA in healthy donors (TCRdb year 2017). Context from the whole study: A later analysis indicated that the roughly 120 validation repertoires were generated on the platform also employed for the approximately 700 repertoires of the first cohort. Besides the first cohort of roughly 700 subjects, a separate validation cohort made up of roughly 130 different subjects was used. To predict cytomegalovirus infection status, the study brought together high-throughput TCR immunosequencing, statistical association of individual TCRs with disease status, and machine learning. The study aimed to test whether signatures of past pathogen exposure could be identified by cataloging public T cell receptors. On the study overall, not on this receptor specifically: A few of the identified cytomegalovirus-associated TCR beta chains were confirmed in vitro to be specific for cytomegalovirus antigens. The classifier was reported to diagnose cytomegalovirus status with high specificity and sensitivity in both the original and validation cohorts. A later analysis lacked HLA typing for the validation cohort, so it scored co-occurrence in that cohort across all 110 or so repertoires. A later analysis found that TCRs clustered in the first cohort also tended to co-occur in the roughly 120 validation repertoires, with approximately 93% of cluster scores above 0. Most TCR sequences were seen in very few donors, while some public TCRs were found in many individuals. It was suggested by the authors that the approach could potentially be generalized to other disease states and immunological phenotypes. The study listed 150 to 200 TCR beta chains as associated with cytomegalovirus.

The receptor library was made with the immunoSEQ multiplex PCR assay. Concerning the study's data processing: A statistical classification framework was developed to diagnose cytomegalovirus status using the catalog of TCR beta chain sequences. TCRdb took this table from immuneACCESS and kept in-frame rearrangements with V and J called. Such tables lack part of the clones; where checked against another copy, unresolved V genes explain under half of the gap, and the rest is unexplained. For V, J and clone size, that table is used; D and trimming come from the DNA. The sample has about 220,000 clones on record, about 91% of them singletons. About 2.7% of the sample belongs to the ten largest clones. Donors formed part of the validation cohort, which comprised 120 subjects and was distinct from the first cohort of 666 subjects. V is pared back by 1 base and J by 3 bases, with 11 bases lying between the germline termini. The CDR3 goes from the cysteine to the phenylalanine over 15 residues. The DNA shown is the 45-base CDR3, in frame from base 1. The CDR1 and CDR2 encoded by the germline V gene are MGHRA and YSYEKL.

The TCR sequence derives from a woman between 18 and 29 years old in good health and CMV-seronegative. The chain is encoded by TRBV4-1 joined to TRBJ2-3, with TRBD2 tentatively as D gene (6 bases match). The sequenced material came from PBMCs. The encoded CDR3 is CASSQVAVLTDTQYF. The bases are TGCGCCAGCAGCCAAGTAGCGGTCCTGACAGATACGCAGTATTTT.